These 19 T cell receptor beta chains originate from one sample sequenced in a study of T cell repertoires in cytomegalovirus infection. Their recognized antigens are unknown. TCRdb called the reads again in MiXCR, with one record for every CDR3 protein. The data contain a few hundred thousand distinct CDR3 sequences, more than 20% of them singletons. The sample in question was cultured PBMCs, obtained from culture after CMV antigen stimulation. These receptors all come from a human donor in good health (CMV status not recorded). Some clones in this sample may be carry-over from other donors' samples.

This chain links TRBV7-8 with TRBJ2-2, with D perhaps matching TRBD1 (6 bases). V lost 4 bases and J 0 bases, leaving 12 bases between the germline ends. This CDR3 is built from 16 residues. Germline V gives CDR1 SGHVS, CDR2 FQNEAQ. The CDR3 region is CASSSRQAANTGELFF. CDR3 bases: TGTGCCAGCAGCTCTAGACAGGCGGCGAACACCGGGGAGCTGTTTTTT.

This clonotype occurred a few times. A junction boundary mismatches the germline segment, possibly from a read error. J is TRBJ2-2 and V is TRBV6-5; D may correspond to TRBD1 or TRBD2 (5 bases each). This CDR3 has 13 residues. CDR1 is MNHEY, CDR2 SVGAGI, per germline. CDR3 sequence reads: CASSKDPTRDLFF. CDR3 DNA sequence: TGTGCCAGCAGTAAAGACCCTACCCGGGACCTGTTTTTT.

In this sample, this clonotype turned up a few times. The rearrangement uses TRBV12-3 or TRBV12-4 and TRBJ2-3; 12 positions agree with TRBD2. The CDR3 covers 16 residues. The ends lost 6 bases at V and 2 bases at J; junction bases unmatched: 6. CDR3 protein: CASSPGLAGPTDTQYF. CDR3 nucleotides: TGTGCCAGCAGCCCAGGACTAGCGGGACCCACAGATACGCAGTATTTT.

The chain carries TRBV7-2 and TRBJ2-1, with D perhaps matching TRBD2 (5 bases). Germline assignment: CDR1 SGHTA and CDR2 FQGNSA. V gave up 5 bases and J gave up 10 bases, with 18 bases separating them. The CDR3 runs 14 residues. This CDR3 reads CASSPPNNRGEQFF. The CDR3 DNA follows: TGTGCCAGCAGCCCCCCCAACAACCGAGGGGAGCAGTTCTTC.

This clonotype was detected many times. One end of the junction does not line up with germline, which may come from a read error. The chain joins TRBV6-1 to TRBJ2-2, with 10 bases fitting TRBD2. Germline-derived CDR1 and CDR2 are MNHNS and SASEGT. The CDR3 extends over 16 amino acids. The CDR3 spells CASREAGGPNTGELFF. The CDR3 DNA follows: TGTGCCAGCAGAGAAGCGGGAGGGCCTAACACCGGGGAGCTGTTTTTT.

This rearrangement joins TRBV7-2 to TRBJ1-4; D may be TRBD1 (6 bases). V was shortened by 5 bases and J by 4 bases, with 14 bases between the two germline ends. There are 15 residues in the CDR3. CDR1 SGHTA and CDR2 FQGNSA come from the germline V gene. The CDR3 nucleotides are TGTGCCAGCAGCGCCCAGGGGATTAATAATGAAAAACTGTTTTTT. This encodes CASSAQGINNEKLFF.

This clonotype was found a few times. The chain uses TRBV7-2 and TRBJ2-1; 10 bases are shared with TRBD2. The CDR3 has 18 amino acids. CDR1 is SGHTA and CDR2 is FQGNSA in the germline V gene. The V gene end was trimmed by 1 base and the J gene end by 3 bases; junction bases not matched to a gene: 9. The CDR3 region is CASSLVPRRTSGYNEQFF. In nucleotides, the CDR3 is TGTGCCAGCAGCTTAGTTCCGAGACGGACTAGCGGCTACAATGAGCAGTTCTTC.

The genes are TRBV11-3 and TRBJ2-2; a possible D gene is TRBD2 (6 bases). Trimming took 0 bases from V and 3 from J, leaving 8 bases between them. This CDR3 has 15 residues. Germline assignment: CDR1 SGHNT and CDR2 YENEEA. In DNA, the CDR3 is TGTGCCAGCAGCTTAGACGGGAGCGACACCGGGGAGCTGTTTTTT. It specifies CASSLDGSDTGELFF.

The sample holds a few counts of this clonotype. CDR3 DNA sequence: TGTGCCAGCAACCGACTAGCGGGAGGGCCCTGGAATGAGCAGTTCTTC. Translating it yields CASNRLAGGPWNEQFF. The chain joins TRBV7-8 to TRBJ2-1; 14 nucleotides agree with TRBD2. Germline V CDR1 and CDR2: SGHVS, FQNEAQ. This CDR3 contains 16 residues. J was trimmed by 7 bases and V by 7 bases; bases with no gene match: 9.

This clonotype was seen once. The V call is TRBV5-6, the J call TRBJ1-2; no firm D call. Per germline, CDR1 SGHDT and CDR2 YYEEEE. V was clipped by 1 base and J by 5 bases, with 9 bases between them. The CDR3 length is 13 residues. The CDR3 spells CASSLWSGYGYTF. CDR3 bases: TGTGCCAGCAGCTTGTGGTCTGGTTATGGCTACACCTTC.

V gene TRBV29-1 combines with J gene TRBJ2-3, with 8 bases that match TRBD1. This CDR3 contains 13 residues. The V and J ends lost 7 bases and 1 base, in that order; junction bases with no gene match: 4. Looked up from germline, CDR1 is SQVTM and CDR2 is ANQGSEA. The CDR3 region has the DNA TGCAGCGCGACAGGGGCGGGCACAGATACGCAGTATTTT. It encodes CSATGAGTDTQYF.

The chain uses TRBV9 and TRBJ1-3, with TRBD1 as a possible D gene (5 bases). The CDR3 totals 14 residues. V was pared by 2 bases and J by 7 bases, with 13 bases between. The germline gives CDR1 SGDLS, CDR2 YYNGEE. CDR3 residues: CASSVGDAVNTIYF. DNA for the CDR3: TGTGCCAGCAGCGTTGGGGACGCGGTCAACACCATATATTTT.

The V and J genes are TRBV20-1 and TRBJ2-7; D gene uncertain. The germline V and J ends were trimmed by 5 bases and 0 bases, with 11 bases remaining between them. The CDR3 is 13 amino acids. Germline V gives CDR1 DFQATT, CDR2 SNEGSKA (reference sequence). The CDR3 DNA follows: TGCAGTGCTCCCTCGGGCAGCTCCTACGAGCAGTACTTC. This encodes CSAPSGSSYEQYF.

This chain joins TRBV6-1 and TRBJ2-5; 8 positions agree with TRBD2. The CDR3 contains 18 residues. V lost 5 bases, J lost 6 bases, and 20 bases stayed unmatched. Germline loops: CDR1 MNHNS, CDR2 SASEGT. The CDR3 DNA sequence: TGTGCCAGCAGTTATCCCCTTCAGAGCGGGAGAGGAGGAAAGACCCAGTACTTC. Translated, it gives CASSYPLQSGRGGKTQYF.

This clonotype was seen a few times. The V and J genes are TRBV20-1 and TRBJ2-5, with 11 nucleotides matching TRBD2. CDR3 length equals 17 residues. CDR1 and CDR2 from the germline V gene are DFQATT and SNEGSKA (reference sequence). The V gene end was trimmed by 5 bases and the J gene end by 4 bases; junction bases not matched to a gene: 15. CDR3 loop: CSAQGGLADFLGETQYF. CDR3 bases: TGCAGTGCTCAGGGGGGACTAGCGGATTTCTTGGGAGAGACCCAGTACTTC.

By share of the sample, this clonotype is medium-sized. Written as DNA, the CDR3 is TGTGCCAGCAGCTCTAAAGCGGGAGGGAAAGAGACCCAGTACTTC. This translates into CASSSKAGGKETQYF. J is TRBJ2-5 and V is TRBV7-2, with 10 nucleotides matching TRBD2. The CDR3 has 15 amino acids. J was trimmed by 3 bases and V by 4 bases; bases with no gene match: 5. The germline V gene encodes CDR1 SGHTA and CDR2 FQGNSA.

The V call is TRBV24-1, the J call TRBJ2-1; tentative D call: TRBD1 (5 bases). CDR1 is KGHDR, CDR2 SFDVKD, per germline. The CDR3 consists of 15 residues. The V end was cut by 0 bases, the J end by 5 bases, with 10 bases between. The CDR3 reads CATSDLMDIDNEQFF. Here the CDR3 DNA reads TGTGCCACCAGTGATTTGATGGACATAGACAATGAGCAGTTCTTC.

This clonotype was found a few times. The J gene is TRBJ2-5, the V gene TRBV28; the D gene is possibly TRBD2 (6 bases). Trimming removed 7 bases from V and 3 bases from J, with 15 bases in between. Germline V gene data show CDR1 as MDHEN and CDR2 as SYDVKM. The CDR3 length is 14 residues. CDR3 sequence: CASTRGGKKETQYF. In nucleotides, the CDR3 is TGTGCCAGCACACGCGGCGGGAAGAAAGAGACCCAGTACTTC.

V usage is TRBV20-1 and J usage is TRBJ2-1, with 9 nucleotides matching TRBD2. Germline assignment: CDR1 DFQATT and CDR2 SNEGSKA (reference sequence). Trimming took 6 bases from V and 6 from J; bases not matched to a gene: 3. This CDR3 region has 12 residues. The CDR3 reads CSANSGSNEQFF. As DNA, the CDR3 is TGCAGTGCAAATAGCGGGAGCAATGAGCAGTTCTTC.